Each of the 23 T cell receptor beta chains below was sequenced from the same sample in a study. Libraries were prepared by immunoSEQ multiplex PCR; TCRdb keeps only in-frame clonotypes and omits some of them. Of some 70,000 clones in the sample, roughly 93% were seen once. Sequencing used PBMCs. The receptors were gathered from a man aged 40-49 years with rheumatoid arthritis.

This clone appeared a single time. This sequence joins TRBV5-1 and TRBJ2-7; D is unresolved. The CDR3 consists of 12 residues. In germline, CDR1 is SGHRS, CDR2 YFSETQ. V lost 5 bases and J lost 0, with 6 bases in between. The CDR3 is CASSSVSYEQYF. CDR3 in DNA: TGCGCCAGCAGTAGTGTCTCCTACGAGCAGTACTTC.

The gene calls are TRBV11-2 and TRBJ2-1, with 8 bases aligning to TRBD2. The CDR3 sequence is 13 residues long. The germline gives CDR1 SGHAT, CDR2 FQNNGV. The ends lost 5 bases at V and 7 bases at J; junction bases unmatched: 4. The CDR3 coding sequence is TGTGCCAGCAGCCGACCGGGGGGGAATGAGCAGTTCTTC. Translation gives CASSRPGGNEQFF.

As DNA, the CDR3 is TGCAGTGCTAGTTTTGGGTCGGGACTAGCGTTCAGCTACGAGCAGTACTTC. It is translated as CSASFGSGLAFSYEQYF. V and J are TRBV20-1 and TRBJ2-7; 10 bases are shared with TRBD2. The length of the CDR3 is 17 residues. Germline V gene sequence: CDR1 DFQATT, CDR2 SNEGSKA (reference sequence). J was trimmed by 3 bases and V by 3 bases; bases with no gene match: 14.

On this clone itself: A read error may produce the germline difference seen at one junction end. The chain couples TRBV24-1 to TRBJ1-5, with D possibly TRBD1 on 5 matching bases. Germline CDR1 and CDR2: KGHDR and SFDVKD. This CDR3 is built from 16 residues. The CDR3: CATSETTTASYQPQHF. CDR3 coding DNA: TGTGCCACCAGTGAGACTACGACAGCTAGCTATCAGCCCCAGCATTTT.

The rearrangement links TRBV5-8 to TRBJ2-4; D is ambiguous. CDR3 size: 16 residues. Germline CDR1 and CDR2: SGHTS and YDEGEE. V dropped 0 bases and J dropped 1 base, with 11 bases sitting between them. CDR3 in amino acids: CASSLASGLAKNIQYF. The CDR3 DNA is TGTGCCAGCAGCTTGGCCTCGGGTTTGGCCAAAAACATTCAGTACTTC.

The chain joins TRBV5-4 to TRBJ2-2; 10 bases match TRBD2. CDR3 length: 14 amino acids. Germline V lookup: CDR1 SGHNT, CDR2 YYREEE (reference sequence). Losses at the gene ends were 9 bases for V and 1 base for J; bases not matched to a gene: 3. CDR3 in amino acids: CATRLAGNTGELFF. The DNA for the CDR3 is TGTGCCACCCGACTAGCGGGGAACACCGGGGAGCTGTTTTTT.

The rearrangement joins TRBV30 to TRBJ2-1, with D tentatively TRBD1 or TRBD2 (6 bases each). CDR3 length equals 14 residues. Germline values: CDR1 GTSNPN, CDR2 SVGIG (reference sequence). V lost 1 base to trimming and J lost 6 bases, with 13 bases between them. Here the CDR3 DNA reads TGTGCCTGGAGTGAGGGGGGCCTTACCAATGAGCAGTTCTTC. This translates into CAWSEGGLTNEQFF.

The chain carries TRBV28 and TRBJ2-1, with 13 bases matching TRBD2. Germline-derived CDR1 and CDR2 are MDHEN and SYDVKM. V lost 2 bases, J lost 11 bases, and 3 bases stayed unmatched. The CDR3 contains 14 residues. The CDR3 DNA reads as TGTGCCAGCAGTTTAACTGGGACTAGCGGGAAGCAGTTCTTC. It codes for CASSLTGTSGKQFF.

The chain joins TRBV14 to TRBJ2-5, with TRBD2 matching 12 bases. CDR1 and CDR2 from the germline V gene are SGHDN and FVKESK. The V and J ends lost 2 bases and 2 bases, in that order; junction bases with no gene match: 0. The CDR3 has 15 residues. The CDR3 nucleotides read TGTGCCAGCAGCCAACTAGCGGGAGGGCAAGAGACCCAGTACTTC. Encoded protein: CASSQLAGGQETQYF. Together with reference TRBV14 and TRBJ2-5, the CDR3 gives the full variable domain: EAGVTQFPSHSVIEKGQTVTLRCDPISGHDNLYWYRRVMGKEIKFLLHFVKESKQDESGMPNNRFLAERTGGTYSTLKVQPAELEDSGVYFCASSQLAGGQETQYFGPGTRLLVL.

The chain carries TRBV7-6 and TRBJ2-6; unclear D gene. The germline V and J ends were trimmed by 5 bases and 3 bases, with 14 bases remaining between them. Germline CDR1 SGHVS, CDR2 FNYEAQ. This CDR3 has 16 amino acids. This chain's CDR3 is CASSPGGGDGANVLTF. For the CDR3, the DNA is TGTGCCAGCAGCCCAGGCGGTGGTGATGGGGCCAACGTCCTGACTTTC.

V gene TRBV7-9 combines with J gene TRBJ1-1; D is possibly TRBD1 (5 bases). This CDR3 is built from 13 residues. V shed 3 bases and J shed 6 bases, with 11 bases lying between them. Germline V gene data show CDR1 as SEHNR and CDR2 as FQNEAQ (reference sequence). As DNA, the CDR3 is TGTGCCAGCAGCTTTCAGGGAGAGGCTGAAGCTTTCTTT. Translated, it gives CASSFQGEAEAFF. Supplemented by reference TRBV7-9 and TRBJ1-1, the full variable domain reads DTGVSQNPRHKITKRGQNVTFRCDPISEHNRLYWYRQTLGQGPEFLTYFQNEAQLEKSRLLSDRFSAERPKGSFSTLEIQRTEQGDSAMYLCASSFQGEAEAFFGQGTRLTVV.

V gene TRBV6-5 combines with J gene TRBJ2-7; D is unresolved. Germline CDR1 MNHEY, CDR2 SVGAGI. This CDR3 is 13 amino acids long. With 2 bases removed from V and 4 bases from J, the gap between germline ends came to 9 bases. The CDR3 loop is CASSYRSGYEQYF. CDR3 DNA: TGTGCCAGCAGTTACCGGTCCGGGTACGAGCAGTACTTC.

Written as DNA, the CDR3 is TGCAGCGGGGGACATTCAGATACGCAGTATTTT. Its protein product is CSGGHSDTQYF. The chain uses TRBV29-1 and TRBJ2-3; D might be TRBD1 (6 bases). The germline V gene has CDR1 SQVTM and CDR2 ANQGSEA. The length of the CDR3 is 11 residues. Trimming pared 7 bases from V and 4 bases from J, leaving 9 bases between.

The rearrangement joins TRBV6-5 to TRBJ2-3; no clear D gene. The CDR3 length is 14 residues. Germline V lookup: CDR1 MNHEY, CDR2 SVGAGI. V was trimmed by 5 bases and J by 0 bases, leaving 9 bases between them. The CDR3 sequence is CASSKDRSTDTQYF. The CDR3, as DNA: TGTGCCAGCAGTAAGGATCGTAGCACAGATACGCAGTATTTT.

This rearrangement joins TRBV9 to TRBJ1-4; 7 bases line up with TRBD1. The V gene end was trimmed by 3 bases and the J gene end by 3 bases; junction bases not matched to a gene: 8. CDR1 and CDR2 from the germline V gene are SGDLS and YYNGEE. This CDR3 has 16 residues. Written as DNA, the CDR3 is TGTGCCAGCAGCGAACCTCGACAGGGCCCTAATGAAAAACTGTTTTTT. It encodes CASSEPRQGPNEKLFF.

Written as DNA, the CDR3 is TGCGCCAGCAGCCAGGTCCGGGTGAACACTGAAGCTTTCTTT. Its protein product is CASSQVRVNTEAFF. This chain joins TRBV4-1 and TRBJ1-1, with D hard to call. The CDR3 runs to 14 residues. The ends were cut back, 3 bases at V and 0 bases at J, with 8 bases in the middle. The germline gives CDR1 MGHRA, CDR2 YSYEKL.

This chain joins TRBV5-6 and TRBJ2-7, with TRBD2 matching over 8 bases. The trim removed 2 bases at V and 7 bases at J, leaving 8 bases unmatched. There are 14 residues in the CDR3. Germline V gene data show CDR1 as SGHDT and CDR2 as YYEEEE. CDR3 in DNA: TGTGCCAGCAGCTTCGGGGATTTAGCGGGAGAGCAGTACTTC. As protein: CASSFGDLAGEQYF. Using reference TRBV5-6 and TRBJ2-7 for the parts outside the CDR3, the full variable domain is DAGVTQSPTHLIKTRGQQVTLRCSPKSGHDTVSWYQQALGQGPQFIFQYYEEEERQRGNFPDRFSGHQFPNYSSELNVNALLLGDSALYLCASSFGDLAGEQYFGPGTRLTVT.

This rearrangement joins TRBV30 to TRBJ2-1, with D possibly TRBD2 on 6 matching bases. CDR3 size: 13 residues. V was pared by 0 bases and J by 5 bases, with 8 bases between. Germline CDR1 reads GTSNPN; CDR2 reads SVGIG (reference sequence). CDR3 bases: TGTGCCTGGAGTGTGACGGGGGACAATGAGCAGTTCTTC. Its protein is CAWSVTGDNEQFF.

V gene TRBV7-2 combines with J gene TRBJ2-6; D call uncertain. Germline V gives CDR1 SGHTA, CDR2 FQGNSA. Trimming stripped 6 bases from V and 0 bases from J, with 9 bases between. The CDR3 spans 15 residues. The CDR3: CASRVGPSGANVLTF. In DNA, the CDR3 is TGTGCCAGCAGGGTAGGGCCCTCTGGGGCCAACGTCCTGACTTTC.

This clone was detected once. Other DNA sequences in this specimen translate into the identical CDR3. The chain has TRBV28 and TRBJ2-7; 8 bases line up with TRBD2. V shed 6 bases and J 3 bases; nucleotides not matched to a gene: 7. The length of the CDR3 is 14 residues. In germline, CDR1 is MDHEN, CDR2 SYDVKM. Written as DNA, the CDR3 is TGTGCCAGCAGGGTGGGTAGCGGGATCTACGAGCAGTACTTC. This gives the protein CASRVGSGIYEQYF.

The rearrangement uses TRBV27 and TRBJ1-6; TRBD1 matches at 10 bases. The CDR3 has 18 residues. J was trimmed by 9 bases and V by 2 bases; bases with no gene match: 13. The germline CDR1 and CDR2 sequences are MNHEY and SMNVEV (reference sequence). The CDR3 region has the DNA TGTGCCAGCAGTTTACGAGTAATCGGGGGACAGGGGAGTTCACCCCTCCACTTT. Translating gives CASSLRVIGGQGSSPLHF.

The CDR3 region is CASSRQGVFTEAFF. In DNA form, the CDR3 reads TGTGCCAGCAGTCGACAGGGGGTATTCACTGAAGCTTTCTTT. The V gene is TRBV11-3, the J gene TRBJ1-1; 9 bases are a match to TRBD1. This CDR3 is built from 14 residues. The germline CDR1 and CDR2 sequences are SGHNT and YENEEA. Trimming took 6 bases from V and 4 from J; bases not matched to a gene: 6.

The chain combines TRBV3-1 (or the pseudogene TRBV3-2) with TRBJ2-7, with D possibly called TRBD1 or TRBD2 (5 bases each). The CDR3 spans 15 residues. V lost 0 bases, J lost 1 base, and 10 bases lay in between. Per the germline V gene, CDR1 is LGHDT and CDR2 is YNNKEL (reference sequence). CDR3 nucleotides: TGTGCCAGCAGCCAAGAATCCGGGGCATCCTACGAGCAGTACTTC. This encodes CASSQESGASYEQYF.